This TCR beta chain was sequenced in a study of CD8+CD57+ T cells in acquired aplastic anemia. Regarding the study as a whole: Between patients and controls, about 30 CD8+ CDR3 sequences were found in common.

Profiling that covered TCR beta VDJ and CDR3 relied on genomic DNA as its template. MiXCR, run by TCRdb on the reads, gives a single entry per CDR3 protein. In the table there are some 200,000 distinct CDR3 sequences, 40% to 50% of which are singletons. Patients selected for sequencing had displayed CD8+CD57+ cell expansion by flow cytometry. Germline loops: CDR1 PRHDT, CDR2 FYEKMQ (reference sequence). With 1 base clipped from V and 4 bases from J, the junction kept 9 bases outside the gene matches. This CDR3 spans 16 amino acids. Of note for this clonotype: Its cognate antigen is unknown.

This clonotype was sampled from a human donor with aplastic anemia. The V gene is TRBV13, the J gene TRBJ2-5; the match to TRBD2 covers 7 bases. Sequencing input: sorted CD4+, CD8+, or CD8+CD57+ T cells (not recorded which) from PBMCs. The DNA of the CDR3 is TGTGCCAGCAGCTTAGTTCAGCGGGAACCGGTAGAGACCCAGTACTTC. This translates into CASSLVQREPVETQYF.